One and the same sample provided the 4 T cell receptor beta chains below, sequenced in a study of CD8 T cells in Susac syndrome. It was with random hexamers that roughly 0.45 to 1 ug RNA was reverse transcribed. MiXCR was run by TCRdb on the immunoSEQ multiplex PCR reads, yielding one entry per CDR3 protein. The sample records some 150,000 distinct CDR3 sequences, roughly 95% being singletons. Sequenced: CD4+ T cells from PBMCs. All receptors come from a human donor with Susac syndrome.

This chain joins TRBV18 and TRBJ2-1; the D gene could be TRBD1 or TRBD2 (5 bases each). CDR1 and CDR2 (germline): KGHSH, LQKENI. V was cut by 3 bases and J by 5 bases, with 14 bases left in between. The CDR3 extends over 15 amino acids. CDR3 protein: CASSPRQRQDNEQFF. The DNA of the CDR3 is TGTGCCAGCTCACCCAGACAGCGGCAGGACAATGAGCAGTTCTTC.

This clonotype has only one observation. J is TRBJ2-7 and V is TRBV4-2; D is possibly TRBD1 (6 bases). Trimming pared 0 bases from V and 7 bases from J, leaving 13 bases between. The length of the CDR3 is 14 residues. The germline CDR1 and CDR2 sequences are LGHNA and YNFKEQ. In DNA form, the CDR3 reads TGTGCCAGCAGCCAAGATAGAGGGCAGGGGGAGCAGTACTTC. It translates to CASSQDRGQGEQYF.

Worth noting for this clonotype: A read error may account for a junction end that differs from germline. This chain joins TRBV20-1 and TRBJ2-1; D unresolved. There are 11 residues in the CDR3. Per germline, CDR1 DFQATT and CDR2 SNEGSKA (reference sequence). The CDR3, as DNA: TGCAGTGTTAGAGCGTCGGCGGAGCAGTTCTTC. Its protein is CSVRASAEQFF.

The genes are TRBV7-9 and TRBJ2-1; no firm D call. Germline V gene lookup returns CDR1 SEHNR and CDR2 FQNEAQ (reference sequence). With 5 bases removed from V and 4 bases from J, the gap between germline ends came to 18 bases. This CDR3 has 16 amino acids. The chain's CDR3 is CASSPERLITYNEQFF. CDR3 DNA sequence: TGTGCCAGCAGCCCCGAGAGGCTAATAACGTACAATGAGCAGTTCTTC.